This T cell receptor beta chain was identified during a study of blood T cell repertoires in COVID-19. Across the study: Acute-phase and convalescent COVID-19 samples originated in the United States, Italy and Spain. Sources were T cells, B-cell-depleted T cells, or PBMCs; the material itself was cDNA or gDNA.

The CDR3 is 14 amino acids. CDR1 is SGHRS, CDR2 YFSETQ, per germline. V was trimmed by 0 bases and J by 0 bases, leaving 6 bases between them. Sequenced by immunoSEQ multiplex PCR; TCRdb stores in-frame clones only, minus some. The sample consists of tens of thousands of clones, approximately 88% of them appearing once. This receptor was taken from a man between 65 and 85 years old in a cohort sampled during active COVID-19. What was sequenced was peripheral blood. The chain is built from TRBV5-1 and TRBJ1-1; D may be TRBD1 (5 bases). For the CDR3, the DNA is TGCGCCAGCAGCTTGGCAGGGATGAACACTGAAGCTTTCTTT. Translating it yields CASSLAGMNTEAFF.